The 2 T cell receptor beta chains below come from one sample, sequenced in a study of T cells in Graves' hyperthyroidism and ophthalmopathy. RNA transcripts provided the source from which TCR beta CDR3 regions were amplified. During a first-round RT-PCR of the TCR CDR3, the HTBI primer set was used. Each CDR3 protein is one row after TCRdb ran MiXCR on the multiplex PCR reads. The sample contains fewer than 450,000 distinct CDR3 sequences, over 12% of which appear only once. Sample: blood. Receptor source: an older woman with Graves' ophthalmopathy.

On this clonotype itself: This could be a read error, since a much larger clone is one nucleotide away. V gene TRBV7-9 combines with J gene TRBJ2-2; D ambiguous. V gave up 5 bases and J gave up 5 bases, with 6 bases separating them. Per germline, CDR1 SEHNR and CDR2 FQNEAQ (reference sequence). The CDR3 length is 12 residues. CDR3 loop: CASSDGTGELFF. The DNA of the CDR3 is TGTGCCAGCAGCGACGGGACCGGGGAGCTGTTTTTT.

The rearrangement links TRBV28 to TRBJ2-3; the D is unclear. Germline lookup yields CDR1 MDHEN and CDR2 SYDVKM. This CDR3 is built from 15 residues. V lost 3 bases to trimming and J lost 6 bases, with 16 bases between them. The CDR3 nucleotides are TGTGCCAGCAGTTTTCCGGCGGCCCGCCCCGATACGCAGTATTTT. It codes for CASSFPAARPDTQYF.